This T cell receptor beta chain was recovered during a study of CD8+ T cells in alopecia areata. V lost 0 bases, J lost 7 bases, and 5 bases lay in between. Looked up from germline, CDR1 is GTSNPN and CDR2 is SVGIG (reference sequence). There are 11 residues in the CDR3. Sequencing templates came from extracted RNA that was reverse transcribed into cDNA. Assay: immunoSEQ multiplex PCR; the TCRdb copy retains only in-frame clones and omits some. The repertoire holds about 150,000 clones, roughly 50% seen once, with around 6.8% in the top ten. The TCR originated in a human donor with alopecia areata. The chain recombines TRBV30 with TRBJ2-3; no reliable D call. The sample was CD4+ T cells sorted from blood. The CDR3 loop is CAWSVSHTQYF. CDR3 DNA sequence: TGTGCCTGGAGTGTATCACATACGCAGTATTTT.